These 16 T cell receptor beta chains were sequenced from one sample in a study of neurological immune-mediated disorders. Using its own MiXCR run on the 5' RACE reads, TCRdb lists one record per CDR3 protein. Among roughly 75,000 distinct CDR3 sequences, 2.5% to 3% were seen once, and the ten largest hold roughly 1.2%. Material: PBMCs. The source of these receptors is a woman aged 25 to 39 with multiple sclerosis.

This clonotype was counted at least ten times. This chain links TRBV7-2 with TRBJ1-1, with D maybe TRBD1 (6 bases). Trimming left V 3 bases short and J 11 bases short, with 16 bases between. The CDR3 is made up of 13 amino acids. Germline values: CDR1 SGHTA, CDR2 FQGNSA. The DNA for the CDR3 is TGTGCCAGCAGCTTTTTTAGCCCAGGGGAGGCTTTCTTT. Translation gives CASSFFSPGEAFF.

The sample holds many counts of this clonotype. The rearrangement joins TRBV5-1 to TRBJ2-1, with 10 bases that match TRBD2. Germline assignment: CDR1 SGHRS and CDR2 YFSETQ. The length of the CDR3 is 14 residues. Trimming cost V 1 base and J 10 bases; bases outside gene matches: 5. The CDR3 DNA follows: TGCGCCAGCAGCTTGAGTCTAGCGGGAGCAGAGCAGTTCTTC. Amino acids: CASSLSLAGAEQFF.

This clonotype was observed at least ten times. The CDR3 DNA reads as TGCAGTGCTAGAGATATGCCGGGAGAGAGGCGGCCCACAGATACGCAGTATTTT. Translation gives CSARDMPGERRPTDTQYF. The chain is built from TRBV20-1 and TRBJ2-3; TRBD2 might be the D (6 bases). Trimming shortened V by 0 bases and J by 2 bases, and 21 bases separated the two germline ends. In germline, CDR1 is DFQATT, CDR2 SNEGSKA (reference sequence). This CDR3 is 18 amino acids long.

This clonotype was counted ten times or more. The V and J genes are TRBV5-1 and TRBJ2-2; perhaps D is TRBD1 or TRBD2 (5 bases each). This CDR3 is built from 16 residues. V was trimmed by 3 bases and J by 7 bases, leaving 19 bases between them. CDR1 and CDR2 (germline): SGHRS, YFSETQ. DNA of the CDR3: TGCGCCAGCAGCTCTAAAGGGGCGACTATGGACGGGGAGCTGTTTTTT. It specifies CASSSKGATMDGELFF.

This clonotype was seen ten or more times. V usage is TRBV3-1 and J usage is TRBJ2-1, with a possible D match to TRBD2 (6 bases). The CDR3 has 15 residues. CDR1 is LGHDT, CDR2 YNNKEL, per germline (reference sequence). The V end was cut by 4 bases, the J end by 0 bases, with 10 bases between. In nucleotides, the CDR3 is TGTGCCAGCAGCCGGGACTCCTTCTCCTACAATGAGCAGTTCTTC. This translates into CASSRDSFSYNEQFF.

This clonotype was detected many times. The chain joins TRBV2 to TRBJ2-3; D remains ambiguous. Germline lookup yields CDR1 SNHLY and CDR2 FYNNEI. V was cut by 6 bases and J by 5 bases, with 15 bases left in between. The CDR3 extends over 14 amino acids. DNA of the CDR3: TGTGCCAGCAGACTAAATGGGCCTCAAGATACGCAGTATTTT. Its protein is CASRLNGPQDTQYF.

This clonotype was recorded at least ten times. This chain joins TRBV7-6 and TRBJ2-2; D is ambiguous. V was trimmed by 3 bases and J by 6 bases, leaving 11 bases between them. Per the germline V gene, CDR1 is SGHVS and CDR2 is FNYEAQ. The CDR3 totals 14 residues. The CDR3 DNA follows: TGTGCCAGCAGCTTCATCGACAAACCCGGGGAGCTGTTTTTT. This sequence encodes CASSFIDKPGELFF.

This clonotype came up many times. This CDR3 reads CASIENGLSPDTQYF. CDR3 bases: TGTGCCAGCATAGAGAACGGGCTTTCCCCAGATACGCAGTATTTT. This chain uses TRBV6-2 or TRBV6-3 with TRBJ2-3, with D uncertain. The CDR3 length is 15 residues. V dropped 7 bases and J dropped 4 bases, with 18 bases sitting between them. The V gene's germline CDR1 is MNHEY and CDR2 SVGEGT.

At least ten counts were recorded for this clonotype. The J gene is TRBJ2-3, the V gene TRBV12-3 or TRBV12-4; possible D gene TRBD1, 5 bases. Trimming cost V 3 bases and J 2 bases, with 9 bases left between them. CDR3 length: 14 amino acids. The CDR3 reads CASSLLGVTDTQYF. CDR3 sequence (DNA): TGTGCCAGCAGTTTGCTAGGGGTCACAGATACGCAGTATTTT.

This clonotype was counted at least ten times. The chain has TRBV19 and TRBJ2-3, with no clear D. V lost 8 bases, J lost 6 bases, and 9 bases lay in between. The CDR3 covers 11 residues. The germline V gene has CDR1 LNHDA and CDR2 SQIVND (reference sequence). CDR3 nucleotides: TGTGCCAGTGGGATCGTCGATACGCAGTATTTT. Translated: CASGIVDTQYF.

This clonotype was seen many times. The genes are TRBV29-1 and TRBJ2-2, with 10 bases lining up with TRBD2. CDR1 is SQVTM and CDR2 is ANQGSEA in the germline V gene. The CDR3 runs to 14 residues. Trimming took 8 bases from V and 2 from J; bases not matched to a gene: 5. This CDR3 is CSTTSGTNTGELFF. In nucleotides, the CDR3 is TGCAGCACCACTAGCGGGACTAACACCGGGGAGCTGTTTTTT.

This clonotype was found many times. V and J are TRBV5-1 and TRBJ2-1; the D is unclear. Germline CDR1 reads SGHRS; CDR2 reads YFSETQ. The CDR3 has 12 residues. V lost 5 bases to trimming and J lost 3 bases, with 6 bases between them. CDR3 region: CASRNLYNEQFF. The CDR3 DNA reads TGCGCCAGCAGAAACCTCTACAATGAGCAGTTCTTC.

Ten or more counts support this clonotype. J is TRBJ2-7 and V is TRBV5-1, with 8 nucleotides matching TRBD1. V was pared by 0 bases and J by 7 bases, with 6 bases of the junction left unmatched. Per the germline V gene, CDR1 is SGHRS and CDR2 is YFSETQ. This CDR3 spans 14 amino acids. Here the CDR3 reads CASSLVQGVREQYF. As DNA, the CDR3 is TGCGCCAGCAGCTTGGTACAGGGGGTTCGGGAGCAGTACTTC.

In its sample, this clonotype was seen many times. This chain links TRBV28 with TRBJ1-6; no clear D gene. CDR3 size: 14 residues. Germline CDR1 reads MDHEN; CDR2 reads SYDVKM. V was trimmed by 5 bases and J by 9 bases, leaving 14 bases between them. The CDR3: CASSLGGVGSPLHF. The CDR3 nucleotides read TGTGCCAGCAGTCTTGGCGGAGTCGGTTCACCCCTCCACTTT.

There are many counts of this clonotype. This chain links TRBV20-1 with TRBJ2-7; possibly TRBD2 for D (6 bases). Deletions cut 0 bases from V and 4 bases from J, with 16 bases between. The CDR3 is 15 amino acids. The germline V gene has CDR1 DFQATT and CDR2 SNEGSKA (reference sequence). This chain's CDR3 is CSARDPPTRAYEQYF. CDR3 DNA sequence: TGCAGTGCTAGAGACCCCCCGACTAGGGCGTACGAGCAGTACTTC.

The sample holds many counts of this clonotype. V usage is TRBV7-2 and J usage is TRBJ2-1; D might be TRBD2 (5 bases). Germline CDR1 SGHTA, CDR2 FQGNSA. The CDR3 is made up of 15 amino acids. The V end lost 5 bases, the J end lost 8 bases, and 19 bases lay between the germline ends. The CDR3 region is CASSGLYPSGDEQFF. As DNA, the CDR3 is TGTGCCAGCAGCGGATTATATCCCTCCGGGGATGAGCAGTTCTTC.